This T cell receptor beta chain comes out of a study of CD8 T cells in ankylosing spondylitis. The V and J ends lost 0 bases and 4 bases, in that order; junction bases with no gene match: 8. The CDR3 loop spans 16 amino acids. Germline CDR1 MNHEY, CDR2 SVGAGI. TCRdb recomputed calls from the 5' RACE reads with MiXCR, one row per CDR3 protein. The table lists about 360,000 distinct CDR3 sequences, more than 20% of them singletons. Sequencing was carried out using blood, either unsorted or a sorted T cell fraction (not recorded which). V is TRBV6-5 and J is TRBJ2-5, with 7 positions matching TRBD2. This sequence originates from a male donor with ankylosing spondylitis or in good health (not recorded which). The chain's CDR3 is CASSYSVGEGGETQYF. CDR3 DNA sequence: TGTGCCAGCAGTTACTCGGTAGGGGAGGGTGGAGAGACCCAGTACTTC.